This T cell receptor (beta chain) was retrieved from a study of T-cell reconstitution after alpha-beta-depleted transplantation in children. A TCRbeta library incorporating unique molecular identifiers was prepared. TCRdb analysed the PCR reads with MiXCR anew, one entry per CDR3 protein. Among over 300,000 distinct CDR3 sequences, 10% were seen once, and the ten largest hold 2% to 3%. Germline CDR1 and CDR2: MNHEY and SMNVEV (reference sequence). The CDR3 is 16 residues long. V lost 8 bases and J lost 5; bases outside the gene matches: 14. This receptor was obtained from a human donor who donated a stem cell graft to a child with acute lymphoblastic leukemia. The gene calls are TRBV27 and TRBJ2-7; 11 nucleotides agree with TRBD2. Sequenced here: PBMCs from the stem cell graft donor, sampled from the stem cell graft. Here the CDR3 reads CASSSFTSGSWNEQYF. DNA of the CDR3: TGTGCCAGCTCCTCATTTACTAGCGGGAGTTGGAACGAGCAGTACTTC.